This T cell receptor (beta chain) was sequenced during a study of blood T cell repertoires in COVID-19. Authors' processing steps: Researchers report that nucleated cell counts were estimated from reference gene primer amplification. Produced via immunoSEQ multiplex PCR; TCRdb's table is partial and in-frame only. The D gene and trimming were derived from the DNA, and the V and J assignments and clone size from that table. The repertoire includes 200,000 to 250,000 clones, roughly 90% of them detected once, and 0.82% sits in the top ten. The TCR sequence derives from a man aged 55-75 years with COVID-19, enrolled during active disease. The sample comprised peripheral blood.

In DNA form, the CDR3 reads TGTGCCAGCAGCCCCGGGACTTCCTCGGGGACCCAGTACTTC. Translation: CASSPGTSSGTQYF. This rearrangement joins TRBV9 to TRBJ2-5; perhaps TRBD2 as D (6 bases). Germline V gene data show CDR1 as SGDLS and CDR2 as YYNGEE. Trimming stripped 4 bases from V and 7 bases from J, with 17 bases between. This CDR3 contains 14 residues.